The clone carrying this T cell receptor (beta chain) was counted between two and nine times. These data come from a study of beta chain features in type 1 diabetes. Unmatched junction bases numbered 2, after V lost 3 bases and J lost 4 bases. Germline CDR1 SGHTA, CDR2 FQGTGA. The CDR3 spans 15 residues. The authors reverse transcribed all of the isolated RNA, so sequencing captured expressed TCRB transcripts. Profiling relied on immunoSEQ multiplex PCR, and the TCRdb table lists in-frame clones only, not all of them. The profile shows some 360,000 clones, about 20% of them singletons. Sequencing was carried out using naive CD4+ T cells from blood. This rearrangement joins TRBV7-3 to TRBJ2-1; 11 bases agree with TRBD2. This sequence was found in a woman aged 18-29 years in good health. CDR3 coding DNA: TGTGCCAGCAGCTTTAGGACTAGCGGGTACAATGAGCAGTTCTTC. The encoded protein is CASSFRTSGYNEQFF.